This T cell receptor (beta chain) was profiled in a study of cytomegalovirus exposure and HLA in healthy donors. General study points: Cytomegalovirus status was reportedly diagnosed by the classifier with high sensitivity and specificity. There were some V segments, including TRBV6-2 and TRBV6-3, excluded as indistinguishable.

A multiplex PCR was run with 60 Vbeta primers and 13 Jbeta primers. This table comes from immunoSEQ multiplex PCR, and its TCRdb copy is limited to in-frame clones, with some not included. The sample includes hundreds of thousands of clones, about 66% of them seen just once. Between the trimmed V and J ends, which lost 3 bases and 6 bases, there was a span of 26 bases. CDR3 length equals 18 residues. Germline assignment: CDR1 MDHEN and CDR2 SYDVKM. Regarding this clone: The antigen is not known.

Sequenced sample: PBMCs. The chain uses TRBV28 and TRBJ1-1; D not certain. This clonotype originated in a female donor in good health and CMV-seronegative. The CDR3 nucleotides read TGTGCCAGCAGTTTTGGAGTTTTGGCTCGGAGAAAAGGTCCTGAAGCTTTCTTT. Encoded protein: CASSFGVLARRKGPEAFF. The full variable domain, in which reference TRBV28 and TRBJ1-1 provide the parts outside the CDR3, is DVKVTQSSRYLVKRTGEKVFLECVQDMDHENMFWYRQDPGLGLRLIYFSYDVKMKEKGDIPEGYSVSREKKERFSLILESASTNQTSMYLCASSFGVLARRKGPEAFFGQGTRLTVV.